Presented here are 27 T cell receptor beta chains from one specimen sequenced in a study of control samples from healthy donors and cancer patients (TCRdb year 2020). Preparation of the library involved the immunoSEQ multiplex PCR assay. What TCRdb holds here is the immuneACCESS table cut down to in-frame rearrangements. Part of the clones is not present; checked against another copy, under half of the missing clones reflect an unresolved V gene, and the others are unexplained. For this sample there are around 120,000 clones; more than 75% appear just once. Under 2.5% of the sample lies in the top ten. The specimen sequenced was blood. The receptors come from a woman aged 70-85 years in good health.

The chain has TRBV5-4 and TRBJ2-3; 8 bases are a match to TRBD1. From germline, CDR1 is SGHNT and CDR2 YYREEE (reference sequence). CDR3 length equals 16 residues. The V gene end was trimmed by 4 bases and the J gene end by 2 bases; junction bases not matched to a gene: 9. The CDR3, as DNA: TGTGCCAGCAGCCCTTGGACAGGGCCAGACACAGATACGCAGTATTTT. This sequence encodes CASSPWTGPDTDTQYF.

The chain links TRBV2 to TRBJ2-5, with D hard to call. Trimming stripped 8 bases from V and 5 bases from J, with 12 bases between. This CDR3 contains 12 residues. Germline-derived CDR1 and CDR2 are SNHLY and FYNNEI. This CDR3 is CASRGPDETQYF. The CDR3 region has the DNA TGTGCCAGCCGAGGCCCAGATGAGACCCAGTACTTC.

The chain joins TRBV5-6 to TRBJ1-3; 8 bases match TRBD1. This CDR3 is built from 17 residues. Germline CDR1 is SGHDT and CDR2 is YYEEEE. V lost 3 bases, J lost 0 bases, and 8 bases stayed unmatched. CDR3 amino acids: CASSSTGGPVSGNTIYF. The CDR3 DNA sequence: TGTGCCAGCAGCTCCACAGGGGGTCCTGTCTCTGGAAACACCATATATTTT.

The chain is built from TRBV10-3 and TRBJ1-2; the match to TRBD1 covers 8 bases. The CDR3 runs to 11 residues. Trimming took 6 bases from V and 6 from J; bases not matched to a gene: 0. Per germline, CDR1 ENHRY and CDR2 SYGVKD. The CDR3 DNA sequence: TGTGCCATCAGGGACAGGGATGGCTACACCTTC. Encoded protein: CAIRDRDGYTF.

The CDR3 sequence: CASSQDRGGHTGELFF. The CDR3 coding sequence is TGTGCCAGCAGCCAAGATCGGGGGGGCCACACCGGGGAGCTGTTTTTT. This rearrangement joins TRBV4-2 to TRBJ2-2; 8 bases map to TRBD2. Germline V CDR1 and CDR2: LGHNA, YNFKEQ. The V and J ends lost 0 bases and 3 bases, in that order; junction bases with no gene match: 3. The CDR3 is made up of 16 amino acids.

This chain connects TRBV6-6 to TRBJ1-4; 7 bases map to TRBD1. There are 15 residues in the CDR3. Trimming removed 2 bases from V and 4 bases from J; junction bases left unmatched: 4. Germline V gene data show CDR1 as MNHNY and CDR2 as SVGAGI (reference sequence). CDR3 residues: CASSYPQGLNEKLFF. In DNA form, the CDR3 reads TGTGCCAGCAGTTACCCACAGGGGCTTAATGAAAAACTGTTTTTT.

The CDR3 DNA reads TGCAGCGTTGAGGGGGGCGCAAGGGGCTACACCTTC. This translates into CSVEGGARGYTF. The chain couples TRBV29-1 to TRBJ1-2; D perhaps matches TRBD1 (6 bases). The CDR3 totals 12 residues. V was cut by 3 bases and J by 8 bases, with 13 bases left in between. Germline loops: CDR1 SQVTM, CDR2 ANQGSEA.

J is TRBJ2-7 and V is TRBV18; 7 bases are shared with TRBD1. From germline, CDR1 is KGHSH and CDR2 LQKENI. The ends lost 3 bases at V and 0 bases at J; junction bases unmatched: 5. CDR3 size: 15 residues. CDR3 sequence (DNA): TGTGCCAGCTCACCCACAGGGGCGGGCTCCTACGAGCAGTACTTC. Translation: CASSPTGAGSYEQYF.

The chain couples TRBV7-2 to TRBJ2-3, with 13 bases aligning to TRBD2. CDR1 and CDR2 from the germline V gene are SGHTA and FQGNSA. The CDR3 is 16 amino acids. V lost 3 bases, J lost 4 bases, and 4 bases stayed unmatched. The CDR3 DNA is TGTGCCAGCAGCTTCACTAGCGGGGGGGGAGCAGATACGCAGTATTTT. Its translation is CASSFTSGGGADTQYF.

The V and J genes are TRBV5-1 and TRBJ1-2; no clear D gene. The V and J ends lost 0 bases and 0 bases respectively, with 12 bases between them. CDR3 length: 16 amino acids. Germline values: CDR1 SGHRS, CDR2 YFSETQ. CDR3 amino acids: CASSLEGSVANYGYTF. CDR3 sequence (DNA): TGCGCCAGCAGCTTGGAGGGTTCCGTAGCTAACTATGGCTACACCTTC.

The rearrangement joins TRBV6-5 to TRBJ2-1; 8 positions agree with TRBD1. The CDR3 is made up of 15 amino acids. J lost 1 base, V lost 2 bases, and 1 base had no gene match. Germline CDR1 MNHEY, CDR2 SVGAGI. The CDR3 DNA is TGTGCCAGCAGTTACCGGGACAGGTCCTACAATGAGCAGTTCTTC. As protein: CASSYRDRSYNEQFF.

Here the CDR3 reads CASTDPRARYNEQFF. CDR3 sequence (DNA): TGTGCCAGCACCGATCCCCGGGCCAGATACAATGAGCAGTTCTTC. The chain employs TRBV27 and TRBJ2-1; D call uncertain. Germline V gene data show CDR1 as MNHEY and CDR2 as SMNVEV (reference sequence). V lost 7 bases, J lost 4 bases, and 17 bases lay in between. The CDR3 runs to 15 residues.

In its sample, this clone was seen once. This chain uses TRBV15 with TRBJ1-2; perhaps TRBD1 as D (6 bases). CDR3 length: 13 amino acids. Trimming pared 3 bases from V and 8 bases from J, leaving 13 bases between. The germline gives CDR1 LNHNV, CDR2 YYDKDF (reference sequence). CDR3 sequence (DNA): TGTGCCACCAGCAGTCGGGGGGCGGAAGGCTACACCTTC. Amino acid sequence: CATSSRGAEGYTF.

This clone came up once. The rearrangement links TRBV3-1 (or the pseudogene TRBV3-2) to TRBJ1-2, with 7 bases that match TRBD1. Trimming removed 0 bases from V and 5 bases from J; junction bases left unmatched: 3. This CDR3 contains 14 residues. Germline V gene data show CDR1 as LGHDT and CDR2 as YNNKEL (reference sequence). In DNA form, the CDR3 reads TGTGCCAGCAGCCAAGAGGGCAGGGGGTATGGCTACACCTTC. The encoded protein is CASSQEGRGYGYTF.

The chain links TRBV9 to TRBJ2-1; D is undetermined. The V end lost 0 bases, the J end lost 3 bases, and 7 bases lay between the germline ends. Germline V CDR1 and CDR2: SGDLS, YYNGEE. There are 14 residues in the CDR3. CDR3 in amino acids: CASSVGTNYNEQFF. CDR3 DNA: TGTGCCAGCAGCGTAGGGACGAACTACAATGAGCAGTTCTTC.

DNA of the CDR3: TGTGCCAGCAGTGAACCTGGGGCAGCTGGGGCCAACGTCCTGACTTTC. This gives the protein CASSEPGAAGANVLTF. V gene TRBV6-1 combines with J gene TRBJ2-6, with a weak D call TRBD1 (5 bases). Trimming removed 2 bases at V and 2 bases at J, with 10 bases between. CDR3 length: 16 amino acids. Per the germline V gene, CDR1 is MNHNS and CDR2 is SASEGT.

The chain employs TRBV28 and TRBJ2-5, with a possible D match to TRBD2 (5 bases). The CDR3 runs 12 residues. Germline loops: CDR1 MDHEN, CDR2 SYDVKM. The V gene lost 2 bases and the J gene lost 12 bases, with 13 bases spanning the gap. The CDR3 sequence is CASSLAGGLKYF. CDR3 DNA: TGTGCCAGCAGTTTAGCGGGTGGTCTCAAGTACTTC.

V gene TRBV2 combines with J gene TRBJ2-1; no reliable D call. Trimming took off 4 bases at V and 8 bases at J, with 15 bases between the two ends. This CDR3 is built from 14 residues. CDR1 is SNHLY and CDR2 is FYNNEI in the germline V gene. The CDR3 sequence: CASSVSQAVDEQFF. The DNA for the CDR3 is TGTGCCAGCAGTGTGAGTCAGGCAGTCGATGAGCAGTTCTTC. Together with reference TRBV2 and TRBJ2-1, the CDR3 gives the full variable domain: EPEVTQTPSHQVTQMGQEVILRCVPISNHLYFYWYRQILGQKVEFLVSFYNNEISEKSEIFDDQFSVERPDGSNFTLKIRSTKLEDSAMYFCASSVSQAVDEQFFGPGTRLTVL.

This chain links TRBV7-9 with TRBJ1-1; D might be TRBD1 (6 bases). This CDR3 spans 14 amino acids. Trimming left V 1 base short and J 0 bases short, with 6 bases between. Germline V gene sequence: CDR1 SEHNR, CDR2 FQNEAQ (reference sequence). CDR3 loop: CASSLGGLNTEAFF. CDR3 nucleotide sequence: TGTGCCAGCAGCTTAGGGGGGCTGAACACTGAAGCTTTCTTT.

This clone occurred once. The V gene is TRBV5-1, the J gene TRBJ1-5; D may be TRBD1 (6 bases). Germline assignment: CDR1 SGHRS and CDR2 YFSETQ. The germline V and J ends were trimmed by 4 bases and 2 bases, with 13 bases remaining between them. The CDR3 is 15 amino acids. In nucleotides, the CDR3 is TGCGCCAGCAGCCGAGGGGGTACGGGCAATCAGCCCCAGCATTTT. Its translation is CASSRGGTGNQPQHF.

V gene TRBV9 combines with J gene TRBJ1-4; D uncertain. Germline assignment: CDR1 SGDLS and CDR2 YYNGEE. V shed 1 base and J shed 0 bases, with 7 bases lying between them. The CDR3 has 15 residues. Here the CDR3 DNA reads TGTGCCAGCAGCGTATCCGGGACAACTAATGAAAAACTGTTTTTT. Its translation: CASSVSGTTNEKLFF. Variable domain in full (rest from reference TRBV9 and TRBJ1-4): DSGVTQTPKHLITATGQRVTLRCSPRSGDLSVYWYQQSLDQGLQFLIQYYNGEERAKGNILERFSAQQFPDLHSELNLSSLELGDSALYFCASSVSGTTNEKLFFGSGTQLSVL.

The rearrangement joins TRBV3-1 (or the pseudogene TRBV3-2) to TRBJ2-5; 8 positions match TRBD2. V lost 4 bases and J lost 5; bases outside the gene matches: 9. The CDR3 extends over 15 amino acids. Germline V gene lookup returns CDR1 LGHDT and CDR2 YNNKEL (reference sequence). This CDR3 is CASSPNSGAGETQYF. Here the CDR3 DNA reads TGTGCCAGCAGCCCCAATAGCGGGGCTGGGGAGACCCAGTACTTC.

The CDR3 DNA follows: TGTGCCAGCAGCTTTCCCCTAGCTAGCTCCTACAATGAGCAGTTCTTC. The encoded protein is CASSFPLASSYNEQFF. V usage is TRBV11-2 and J usage is TRBJ2-1; D may be TRBD2 (5 bases). Trimming shortened V by 3 bases and J by 0 bases, and 12 bases separated the two germline ends. The CDR3 runs 16 residues. Germline V gene data show CDR1 as SGHAT and CDR2 as FQNNGV.

V gene TRBV29-1 combines with J gene TRBJ1-2, with no clear D. Germline-derived CDR1 and CDR2 are SQVTM and ANQGSEA. The CDR3 is made up of 11 amino acids. Trimming removed 8 bases from V and 8 bases from J, with 15 bases in between. This CDR3 is CSTWEGMGYTF. The CDR3 DNA reads TGCAGCACTTGGGAAGGGATGGGCTACACCTTC.

J is TRBJ1-3 and V is TRBV11-2; D ambiguous. CDR3 length: 15 residues. Trimming stripped 1 base from V and 0 bases from J, with 7 bases between. Germline values: CDR1 SGHAT, CDR2 FQNNGV. As DNA, the CDR3 is TGTGCCAGCAGCTTAGTCGGAAGCTCTGGAAACACCATATATTTT. This gives the protein CASSLVGSSGNTIYF.

This chain's CDR3 is CASRPEAGSYNSPLHF. The DNA for the CDR3 is TGTGCCAGTAGACCCGAGGCTGGCTCCTATAATTCACCCCTCCACTTT. The chain uses TRBV19 and TRBJ1-6; D unclear. The V gene's germline CDR1 is LNHDA and CDR2 SQIVND (reference sequence). V lost 6 bases to trimming and J lost 0 bases, with 12 bases between them. The CDR3 is 16 amino acids.

The chain uses TRBV5-1 and TRBJ1-2, with D unresolved. V dropped 7 bases and J dropped 2 bases, with 18 bases sitting between them. Germline CDR1 and CDR2: SGHRS and YFSETQ. CDR3 length equals 15 residues. The CDR3 loop reads CASAGDNYDNYGYTF. The DNA of the CDR3 is TGCGCCAGCGCTGGGGATAACTACGACAACTATGGCTACACCTTC.